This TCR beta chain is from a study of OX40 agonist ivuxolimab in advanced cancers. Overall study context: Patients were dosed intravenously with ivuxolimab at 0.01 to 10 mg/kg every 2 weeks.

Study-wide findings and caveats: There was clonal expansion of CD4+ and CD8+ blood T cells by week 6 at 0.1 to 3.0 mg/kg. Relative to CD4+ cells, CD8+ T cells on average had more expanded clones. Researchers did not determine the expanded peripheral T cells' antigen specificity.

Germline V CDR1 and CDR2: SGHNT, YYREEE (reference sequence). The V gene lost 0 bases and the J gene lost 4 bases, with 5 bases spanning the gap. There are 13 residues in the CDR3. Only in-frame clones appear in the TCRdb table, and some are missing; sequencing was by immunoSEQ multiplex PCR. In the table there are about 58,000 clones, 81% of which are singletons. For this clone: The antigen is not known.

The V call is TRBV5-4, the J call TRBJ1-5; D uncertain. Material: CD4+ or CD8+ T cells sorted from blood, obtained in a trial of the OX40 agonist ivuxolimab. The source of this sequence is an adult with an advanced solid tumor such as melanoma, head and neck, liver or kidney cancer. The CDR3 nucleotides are TGTGCCAGCAGCTTGGTCCCAAATCAGCCCCAGCATTTT. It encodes CASSLVPNQPQHF.